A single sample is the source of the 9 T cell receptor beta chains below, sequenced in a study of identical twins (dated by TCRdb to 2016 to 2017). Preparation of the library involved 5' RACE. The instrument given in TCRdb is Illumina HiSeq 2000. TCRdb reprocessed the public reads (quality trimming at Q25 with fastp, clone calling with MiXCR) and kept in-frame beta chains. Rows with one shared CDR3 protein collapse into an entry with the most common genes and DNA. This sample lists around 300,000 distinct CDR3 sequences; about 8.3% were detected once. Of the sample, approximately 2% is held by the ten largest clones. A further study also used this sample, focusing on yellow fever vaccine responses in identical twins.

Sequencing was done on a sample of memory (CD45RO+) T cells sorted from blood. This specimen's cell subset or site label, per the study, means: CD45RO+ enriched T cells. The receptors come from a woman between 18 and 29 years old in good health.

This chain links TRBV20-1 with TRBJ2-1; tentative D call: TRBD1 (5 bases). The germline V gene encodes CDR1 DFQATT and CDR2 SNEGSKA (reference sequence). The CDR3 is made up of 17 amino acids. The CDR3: CSARPRTLRTSYNEQFF. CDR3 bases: TGCAGCGCTCGCCCTCGGACACTAAGGACGTCCTACAATGAGCAGTTCTTC.

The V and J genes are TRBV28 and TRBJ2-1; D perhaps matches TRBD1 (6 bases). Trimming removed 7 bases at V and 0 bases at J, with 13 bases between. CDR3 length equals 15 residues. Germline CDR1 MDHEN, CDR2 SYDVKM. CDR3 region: CASKTQGRSYNEQFF. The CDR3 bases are TGTGCCAGCAAGACCCAGGGGCGCTCCTACAATGAGCAGTTCTTC.

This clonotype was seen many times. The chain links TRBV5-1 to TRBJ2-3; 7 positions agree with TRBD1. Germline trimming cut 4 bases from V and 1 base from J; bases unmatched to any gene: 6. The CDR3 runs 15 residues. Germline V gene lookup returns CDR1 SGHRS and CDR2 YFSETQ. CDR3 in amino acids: CASSRLGQGTDTQYF. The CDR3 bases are TGCGCCAGCAGCCGCCTCGGACAGGGCACAGATACGCAGTATTTT.

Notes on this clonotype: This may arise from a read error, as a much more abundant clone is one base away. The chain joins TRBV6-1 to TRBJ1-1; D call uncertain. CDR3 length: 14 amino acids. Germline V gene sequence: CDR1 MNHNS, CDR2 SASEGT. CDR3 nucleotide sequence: TGTGCCAGCAGCCAGACTATAGGGAACACTGGAGCTTTCTTT. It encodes CASSQTIGNTGAFF.

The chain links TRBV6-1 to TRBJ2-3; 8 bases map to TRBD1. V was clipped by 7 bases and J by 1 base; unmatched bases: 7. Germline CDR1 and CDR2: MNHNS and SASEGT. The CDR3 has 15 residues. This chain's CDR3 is CASNQQGERTDTQYF. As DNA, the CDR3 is TGTGCCAGCAATCAACAGGGGGAACGCACAGATACGCAGTATTTT.

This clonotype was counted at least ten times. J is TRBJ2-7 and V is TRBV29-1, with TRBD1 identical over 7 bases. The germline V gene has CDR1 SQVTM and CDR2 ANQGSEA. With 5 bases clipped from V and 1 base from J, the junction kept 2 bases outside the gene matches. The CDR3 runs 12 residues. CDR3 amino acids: CSVRDSSYEQYV. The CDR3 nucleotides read TGCAGCGTTCGGGACAGTTCCTACGAGCAGTACGTC.

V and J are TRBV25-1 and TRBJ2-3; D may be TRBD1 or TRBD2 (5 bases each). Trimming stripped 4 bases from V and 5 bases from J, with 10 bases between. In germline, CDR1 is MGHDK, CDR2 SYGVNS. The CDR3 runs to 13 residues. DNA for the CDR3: TGTGCCAGCAGTGGGGAGACAGTAGATACGCAGTATTTT. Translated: CASSGETVDTQYF.

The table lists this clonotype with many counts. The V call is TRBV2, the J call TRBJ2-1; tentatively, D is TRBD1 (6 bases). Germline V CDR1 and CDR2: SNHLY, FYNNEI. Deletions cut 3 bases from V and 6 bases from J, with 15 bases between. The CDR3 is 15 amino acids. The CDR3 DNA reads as TGTGCCAGCAGTGAGAGGGGGTTACAGAGCAATGAGCAGTTCTTC. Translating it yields CASSERGLQSNEQFF.

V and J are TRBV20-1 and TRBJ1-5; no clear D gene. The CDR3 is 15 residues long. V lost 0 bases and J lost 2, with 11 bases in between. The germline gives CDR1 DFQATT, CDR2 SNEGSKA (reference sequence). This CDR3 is CSAREGSGGNQPQHF. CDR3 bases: TGCAGTGCTAGAGAGGGAAGCGGGGGCAATCAGCCCCAGCATTTT.